The next 10 T cell receptor beta chains were all read from a single sample in a study of post-analysis software for immune sequencing data. General study results and limits: Among 4 or 5 TRBV segments more frequent in patients than controls were TRBV5-6, TRBV5-1 and TRBV20-1.

Presence of unique molecular identifiers characterized the TCR beta cDNA libraries. TCRdb analysed the PCR reads with MiXCR anew, one entry per CDR3 protein. Here the sample spans about 460,000 distinct CDR3 sequences, approximately 46% being singletons. The antigens for these receptors are not known. Sequenced: blood. Source of these receptors: a girl under 18 with multiple sclerosis.

The chain couples TRBV7-9 to TRBJ1-1; D not resolved. The ends were cut back, 5 bases at V and 11 bases at J, with 9 bases in the middle. The germline gives CDR1 SEHNR, CDR2 FQNEAQ (reference sequence). The CDR3 has 10 residues. The CDR3: CASSGREAFF. CDR3 bases: TGTGCCAGCAGCGGACGCGAGGCTTTCTTT.

This clonotype was observed a few times. This chain joins TRBV7-2 and TRBJ2-7, with TRBD2 as a possible D gene (6 bases). Germline V CDR1 and CDR2: SGHTA, FQGNSA. V was shortened by 1 base and J by 7 bases, with 8 bases between the two germline ends. The CDR3 totals 12 residues. CDR3 sequence: CASSLDAGEQYF. The CDR3 DNA sequence: TGTGCCAGCAGCTTAGATGCGGGAGAGCAGTACTTC. Full variable domain (outside the CDR3, taken from reference TRBV7-2 and TRBJ2-7): GAGVSQSPSNKVTEKGKDVELRCDPISGHTALYWYRQSLGQGLEFLIYFQGNSAPDKSGLPSDRFSAERTGGSVSTLTIQRTQQEDSAVYLCASSLDAGEQYFGPGTRLTVT.

The rearrangement uses TRBV27 and TRBJ2-5; TRBD2 matches at 7 bases. With 4 bases clipped from V and 11 bases from J, the junction kept 19 bases outside the gene matches. This CDR3 is built from 16 residues. Per the germline V gene, CDR1 is MNHEY and CDR2 is SMNVEV (reference sequence). CDR3 in amino acids: CASSSISGTKLREQYF. The CDR3 DNA reads as TGTGCCAGCAGTTCAATCTCCGGGACTAAACTCAGAGAGCAGTACTTC.

The chain joins TRBV27 to TRBJ2-7, with 12 bases aligning to TRBD2. CDR3 length equals 15 residues. V was pared by 5 bases and J by 4 bases, with 6 bases of the junction left unmatched. CDR1 MNHEY and CDR2 SMNVEV come from the germline V gene (reference sequence). The CDR3 is CASSQTSGSVYEQYF. The CDR3 DNA sequence: TGTGCCAGCAGTCAGACTAGCGGGAGCGTGTACGAGCAGTACTTC.

This clonotype was counted a few times. The gene calls are TRBV28 and TRBJ2-7; D unclear. The CDR3 extends over 13 amino acids. V lost 5 bases and J lost 4, with 12 bases in between. Germline CDR1 is MDHEN and CDR2 is SYDVKM. Here the CDR3 reads CASSAPVAYEQYF. CDR3 nucleotide sequence: TGTGCCAGCAGTGCCCCTGTAGCTTACGAGCAGTACTTC.

The gene calls are TRBV7-9 and TRBJ2-7; 13 nucleotides match TRBD2. Trimming cost V 5 bases and J 1 base; bases outside gene matches: 8. The germline CDR1 and CDR2 sequences are SEHNR and FQNEAQ (reference sequence). The CDR3 runs to 17 residues. Here the CDR3 DNA reads TGTGCCAGCAGCCGGACTAGCGGGAGTTCCCGGTCCTACGAGCAGTACTTC. Translated, it gives CASSRTSGSSRSYEQYF. The variable domain in full, completed from reference TRBV7-9 and TRBJ2-7, reads DTGVSQNPRHKITKRGQNVTFRCDPISEHNRLYWYRQTLGQGPEFLTYFQNEAQLEKSRLLSDRFSAERPKGSFSTLEIQRTEQGDSAMYLCASSRTSGSSRSYEQYFGPGTRLTVT.

This clonotype has just one count. The chain employs TRBV10-2 and TRBJ2-1; D unclear. The CDR3 runs 12 residues. CDR1 and CDR2 (germline): WSHSY, SAAADI. V shed 6 bases and J shed 8 bases, with 11 bases lying between them. DNA for the CDR3: TGCGCCAGCAGAGGCTTCAACGATGAGCAGTTCTTC. It yields the protein CASRGFNDEQFF.

This chain links TRBV28 with TRBJ2-1; tentative D call: TRBD1 (6 bases). The germline V gene encodes CDR1 MDHEN and CDR2 SYDVKM. Trimming took 1 base from V and 4 from J, leaving 17 bases between them. The CDR3 has 17 residues. In nucleotides, the CDR3 is TGTGCCAGCAGTTTATTAGGGGGTGGAGTCAAGTACAATGAGCAGTTCTTC. Its translation: CASSLLGGGVKYNEQFF.

CDR3 in amino acids: CASSLLAPQVDEQFF. CDR3 DNA sequence: TGTGCCAGCAGTTTATTAGCGCCACAAGTCGATGAGCAGTTCTTC. The chain couples TRBV28 to TRBJ2-1; D is perhaps TRBD2 (5 bases). Germline CDR1 and CDR2: MDHEN and SYDVKM. This CDR3 is built from 15 residues. V lost 1 base and J 8 bases, leaving 15 bases between the germline ends.

The chain has TRBV7-2 and TRBJ2-7; weak D call: TRBD2 (5 bases). The V gene lost 1 base and the J gene lost 4 bases, with 14 bases spanning the gap. The CDR3 sequence is 15 residues long. Germline V CDR1 and CDR2: SGHTA, FQGNSA. This CDR3 reads CASSLVTGIKYEQYF. CDR3 in DNA: TGTGCCAGCAGCTTAGTTACCGGGATCAAGTACGAGCAGTACTTC.